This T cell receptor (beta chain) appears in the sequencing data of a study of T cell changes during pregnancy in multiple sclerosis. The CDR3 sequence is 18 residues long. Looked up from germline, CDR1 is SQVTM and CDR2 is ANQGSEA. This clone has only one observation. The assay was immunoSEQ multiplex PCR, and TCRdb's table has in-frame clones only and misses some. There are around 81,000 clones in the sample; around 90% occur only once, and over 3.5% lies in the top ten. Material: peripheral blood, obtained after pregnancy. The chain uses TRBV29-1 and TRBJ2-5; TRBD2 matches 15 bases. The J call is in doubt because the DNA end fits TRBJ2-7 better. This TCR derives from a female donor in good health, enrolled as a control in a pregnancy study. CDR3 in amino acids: CSVVVPGLAGGSIYEQYF. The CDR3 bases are TGCAGCGTTGTTGTCCCGGGACTAGCGGGAGGAAGTATCTACGAGCAGTACTTC.